The sequence of this T cell receptor (beta chain) was determined in a study of blood T cell repertoires in COVID-19. Turning to the study itself: Acute-phase and convalescent COVID-19 samples originated in the United States, Italy and Spain. PBMCs, B-cell-depleted T cells, or T cells were the source of the cDNA or gDNA that made up the material.

In its sample, this clone was seen a few times. In the study's own analysis: Amplified reference gene primers provided the basis for estimating nucleated cell counts. Here immunoSEQ multiplex PCR was the method, and the copy in TCRdb shows in-frame clones only, minus some. V and J calls and clone size are as listed in that table; D and trimming were resolved from the DNA. The sample consists of approximately 240,000 clones, about 90% of them appearing once. Sequenced: peripheral blood. The sequence was collected from a woman in her 30s who had recovered from COVID-19.

DNA of the CDR3: TGTGCCAGCAGTGACCCGACAGGGACTGGAAACACCATATATTTT. It specifies CASSDPTGTGNTIYF. The rearrangement links TRBV2 to TRBJ1-3; 7 bases line up with TRBD1. The CDR3 contains 15 residues. V was clipped by 3 bases and J by 2 bases; unmatched bases: 4. Germline V lookup: CDR1 SNHLY, CDR2 FYNNEI.